This T cell receptor (beta chain) came from a study of beta chain features in type 1 diabetes. The CDR3 spans 14 residues. In germline, CDR1 is MGHRA, CDR2 YSYEKL. The V and J ends lost 0 bases and 13 bases respectively, with 19 bases between them. Reverse transcription of all isolated RNA meant that expressed TCRB transcripts were sequenced. Clones were read by immunoSEQ multiplex PCR, and TCRdb kept only the in-frame ones, dropping some. This table has a few hundred thousand clones, less than 35% appearing once. This chain uses TRBV4-1 with TRBJ2-7; D remains unclear. The clonotype originates from a man aged 30 to 45 in good health. Specimen: central memory CD4+ T cells from blood. The CDR3, as DNA: TGCGCCAGCAGCCAAGAGAGTGCTGCCCGCCAATATTACTTC. This sequence encodes CASSQESAARQYYF.